This TCR beta chain originates from a study of blood T cell repertoires in COVID-19. Germline CDR1 is LGHDT and CDR2 is YNNKEL (reference sequence). The V and J ends lost 2 bases and 2 bases respectively, with 10 bases between them. The CDR3 has 14 amino acids. The participants were between about 18 and 95 years old and came from under 25 US areas. Assignments of participants to cohorts depended upon their own reported clinical history. The protocol was immunoSEQ multiplex PCR, while the TCRdb copy is restricted to in-frame clones and leaves out a portion. The table lists roughly 260,000 clones, around 82% of them singletons.

Sequences were obtained from PBMCs or T cells enriched from blood (not recorded which). The chain has TRBV3-1 (or the pseudogene TRBV3-2) and TRBJ2-7, with D unclear. The clonotype was recovered from a woman aged 35 to 49 who had been exposed to COVID-19. The CDR3 protein is CASSQCDMPYEQYF. Written as DNA, the CDR3 is TGTGCCAGCAGCCAATGCGACATGCCCTACGAGCAGTACTTC.